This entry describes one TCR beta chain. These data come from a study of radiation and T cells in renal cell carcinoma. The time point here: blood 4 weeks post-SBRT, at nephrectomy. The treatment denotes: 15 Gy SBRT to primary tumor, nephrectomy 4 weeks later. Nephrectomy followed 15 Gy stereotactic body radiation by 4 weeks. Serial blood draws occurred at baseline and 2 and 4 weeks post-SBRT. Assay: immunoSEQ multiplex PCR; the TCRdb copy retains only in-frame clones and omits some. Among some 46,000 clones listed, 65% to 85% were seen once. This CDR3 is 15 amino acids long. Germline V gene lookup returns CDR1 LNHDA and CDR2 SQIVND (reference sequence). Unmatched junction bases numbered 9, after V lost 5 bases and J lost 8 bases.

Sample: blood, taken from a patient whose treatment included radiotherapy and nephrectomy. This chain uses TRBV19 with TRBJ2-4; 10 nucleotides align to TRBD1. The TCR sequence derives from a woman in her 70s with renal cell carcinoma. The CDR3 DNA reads TGTGCCAGTAGTTGGGGACAGGGGCGAGGGGACATTCAGTACTTC. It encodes CASSWGQGRGDIQYF.